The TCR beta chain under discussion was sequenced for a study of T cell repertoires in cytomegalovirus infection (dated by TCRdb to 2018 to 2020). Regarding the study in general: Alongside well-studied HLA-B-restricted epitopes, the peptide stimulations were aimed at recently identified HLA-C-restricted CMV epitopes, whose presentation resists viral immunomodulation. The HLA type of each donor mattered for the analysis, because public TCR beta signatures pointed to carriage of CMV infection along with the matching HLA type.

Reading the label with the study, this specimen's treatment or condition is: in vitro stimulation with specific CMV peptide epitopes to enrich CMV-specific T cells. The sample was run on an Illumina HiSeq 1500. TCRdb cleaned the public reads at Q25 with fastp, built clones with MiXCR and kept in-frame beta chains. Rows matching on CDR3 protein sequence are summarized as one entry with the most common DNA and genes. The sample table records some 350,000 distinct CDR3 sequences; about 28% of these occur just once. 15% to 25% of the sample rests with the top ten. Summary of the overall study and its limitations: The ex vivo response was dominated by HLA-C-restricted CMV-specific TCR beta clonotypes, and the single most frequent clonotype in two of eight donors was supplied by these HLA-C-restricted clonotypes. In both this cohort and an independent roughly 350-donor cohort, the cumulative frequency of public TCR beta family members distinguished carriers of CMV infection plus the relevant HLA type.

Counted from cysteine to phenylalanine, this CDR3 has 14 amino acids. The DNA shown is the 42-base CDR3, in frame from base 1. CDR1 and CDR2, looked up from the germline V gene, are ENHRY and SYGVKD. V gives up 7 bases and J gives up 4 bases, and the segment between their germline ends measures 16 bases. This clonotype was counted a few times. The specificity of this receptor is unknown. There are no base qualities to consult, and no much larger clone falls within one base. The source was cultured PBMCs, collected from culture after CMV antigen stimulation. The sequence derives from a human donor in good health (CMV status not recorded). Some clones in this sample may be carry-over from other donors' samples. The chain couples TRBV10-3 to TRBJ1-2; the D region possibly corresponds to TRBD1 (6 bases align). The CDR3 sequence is CAIKTRTGSYGYTF. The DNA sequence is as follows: TGTGCCATCAAGACACGTACAGGGTCCTATGGCTACACCTTC.